The source of this TCR beta chain is a study of regulatory T cells in long-lasting Graves disease. HTBI primers from iRepertoire and Arm-PCR of CDR3 regions yielded the TCR beta libraries. MiXCR, applied by TCRdb to the multiplex PCR reads, yields one record per CDR3 protein. This table holds a few hundred thousand distinct CDR3 sequences, around 20% found once. Germline lookup yields CDR1 SSHAT and CDR2 FNYEAQ (reference sequence). V lost 4 bases and J lost 5; bases outside the gene matches: 11. The CDR3 is made up of 16 amino acids. General study results and limits: The sample size was small, and this may have reduced accuracy. Preferential use of TRBV28, TRBJ1-2 and TRBJ2-5 was seen in persistent disease.

Stated time point: newly diagnosed GD, antithyroid drugs for less than 3 months. PBMC-extracted RNA yielded the TCR library. This clonotype was counted many times. The antigen is undetermined. The sample consisted of peripheral blood mononuclear cells (PBMCs), taken at new diagnosis, from a patient treated with antithyroid drugs. V gene TRBV7-7 combines with J gene TRBJ2-5, with 9 bases matching TRBD1. The sequence was collected from a female donor with Graves disease. The chain's CDR3 is CASSSYLAGTGETQYF. The CDR3 DNA reads as TGTGCCAGCAGCTCCTATCTGGCAGGGACAGGGGAGACCCAGTACTTC.